These T cell receptor beta chains were read from a single sample in a study of OX40 agonist ivuxolimab in advanced cancers. Sequencing used immunoSEQ multiplex PCR; TCRdb keeps in-frame clones, though not all of them. Of 70,000 to 85,000 clones listed, just over 90% were seen once; the top ten hold roughly 6%. The specimen was CD4+ or CD8+ T cells sorted from blood, collected in a trial of the OX40 agonist ivuxolimab. These TCRs come from an adult with an advanced solid tumor such as melanoma, head and neck, liver or kidney cancer. Both conserved end residues are trimmed from each CDR3.

J gene: TRBJ1-1; V gene: TRBV13; CDR3 protein: ASSLGAGTEAF
J gene: TRBJ2-1; V gene: TRBV6-5; CDR3 protein: ASSYGDSNEQF
J gene: TRBJ2-4; V gene: TRBV4-3; CDR3 protein: ASSRAMGQGNIQY
J gene: TRBJ1-4; V gene: TRBV6-5; CDR3 protein: ASSLGETGEKLF
J gene: TRBJ1-1; V gene: TRBV27; CDR3 protein: ASKWSTGIRTEAF
J gene: TRBJ2-1; V gene: TRBV5-4; CDR3 protein: ASSFSGLAGAYNEQF
J gene: TRBJ2-3; V gene: TRBV7-2; CDR3 protein: ASSLWDSTDTQY
J gene: TRBJ2-2; V gene: TRBV9; CDR3 protein: ASSVGLAGTQRELF
J gene: TRBJ2-5; V gene: TRBV7-9; CDR3 protein: ASSPPGSVGTQY
J gene: TRBJ1-2; V gene: TRBV6-5; CDR3 protein: ASSRDRAYYGYT
J gene: TRBJ2-2; V gene: TRBV19; CDR3 protein: ASISGAYTGELF
J gene: TRBJ1-2; V gene: TRBV19; CDR3 protein: ASKSTAGGNYGYT
J gene: TRBJ2-7; V gene: TRBV28; CDR3 protein: ASSYGQRYEQY
J gene: TRBJ1-1; V gene: TRBV2; CDR3 protein: ARRGEDTEAF
J gene: TRBJ1-1; V gene: TRBV29-1; CDR3 protein: SVDRRGTNTEAF
J gene: TRBJ2-6; V gene: TRBV9; CDR3 protein: ASSVVGLGQLSGANVLT
J gene: TRBJ2-1; V gene: TRBV7-9; CDR3 protein: ASSLEESGYNEQF
J gene: TRBJ2-6; V gene: TRBV29-1; CDR3 protein: SVVHRGWSGANVLT
J gene: TRBJ2-1; V gene: TRBV7-9; CDR3 protein: ASSLEGLPHNEQF
J gene: TRBJ1-1; V gene: TRBV11-2; CDR3 protein: ASSLGYGTGTYTEAF
J gene: TRBJ2-7; V gene: TRBV19; CDR3 protein: ASSSGVYEQY
J gene: TRBJ1-5; V gene: TRBV30; CDR3 protein: AWSTGASGNQPQH
J gene: TRBJ2-5; V gene: TRBV28; CDR3 protein: ASSRGTSPGETQY
J gene: TRBJ1-1; V gene: TRBV19; CDR3 protein: ASSMRRTGDTEAF
J gene: TRBJ2-3; V gene: TRBV7-2; CDR3 protein: ASSLGSGGGKY
J gene: TRBJ1-3; V gene: TRBV6-5; CDR3 protein: ASSYENRGSGNTIY
J gene: TRBJ1-5; V gene: TRBV19; CDR3 protein: ASRDGGEQPQH
J gene: TRBJ2-7; V gene: TRBV4-3; CDR3 protein: ASSHRDNYEQY
J gene: TRBJ1-1; V gene: TRBV6-5; CDR3 protein: ASSYRRQGPYTEAF
J gene: TRBJ2-7; V gene: TRBV2; CDR3 protein: ASSEAHEYEQY
J gene: TRBJ2-7; V gene: TRBV9; CDR3 protein: ASSFFGGAEDEQY
J gene: TRBJ1-6; V gene: TRBV19; CDR3 protein: ASSIQGHFRLDSYNSPLH
J gene: TRBJ1-1; V gene: TRBV25-1; CDR3 protein: ASGGGTEAF
J gene: TRBJ2-7; V gene: TRBV2; CDR3 protein: ASSEGAGLGEQY
J gene: TRBJ1-1; V gene: TRBV19; CDR3 protein: ASSPQGNTEAF
J gene: TRBJ2-7; V gene: TRBV29-1; CDR3 protein: SVSDRNYEQY
J gene: TRBJ2-1; V gene: TRBV13; CDR3 protein: ASSSGTSGYYNEQF
J gene: TRBJ1-1; V gene: TRBV4-3; CDR3 protein: ASSQEWNTEAF
J gene: TRBJ1-2; V gene: TRBV29-1; CDR3 protein: SVEATGLYYGYT
J gene: TRBJ1-5; V gene: TRBV28; CDR3 protein: ASTPGGPKVNQPQH
J gene: TRBJ2-5; V gene: TRBV7-8; CDR3 protein: ASSLAAGRQETQY